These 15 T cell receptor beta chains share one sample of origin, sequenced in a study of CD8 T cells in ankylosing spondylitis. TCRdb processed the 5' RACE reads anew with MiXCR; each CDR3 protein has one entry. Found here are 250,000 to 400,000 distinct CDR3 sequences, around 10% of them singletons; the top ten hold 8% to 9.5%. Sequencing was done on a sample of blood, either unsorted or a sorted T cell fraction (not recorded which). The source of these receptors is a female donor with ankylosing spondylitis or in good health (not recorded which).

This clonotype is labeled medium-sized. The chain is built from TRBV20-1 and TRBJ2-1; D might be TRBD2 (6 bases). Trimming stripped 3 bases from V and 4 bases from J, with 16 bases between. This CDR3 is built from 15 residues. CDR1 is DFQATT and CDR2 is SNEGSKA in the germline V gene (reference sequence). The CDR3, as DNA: TGCAGTGCTAGGGACACTAGCTCCCAATACAATGAGCAGTTCTTC. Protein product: CSARDTSSQYNEQFF.

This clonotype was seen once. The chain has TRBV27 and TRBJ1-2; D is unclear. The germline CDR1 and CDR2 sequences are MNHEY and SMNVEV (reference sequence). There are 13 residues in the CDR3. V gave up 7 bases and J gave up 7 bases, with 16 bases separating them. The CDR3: CASNLREVFGYTF. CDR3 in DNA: TGTGCCAGCAACCTCCGGGAGGTTTTTGGCTACACCTTC.

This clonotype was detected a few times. CDR3 amino acids: CASNKGGSTGELFF. In DNA, the CDR3 is TGTGCCAGCAACAAGGGGGGGTCCACCGGGGAGCTGTTTTTT. The chain has TRBV25-1 and TRBJ2-2; weak D call: TRBD2 (7 bases). The CDR3 has 14 residues. V gave up 7 bases and J gave up 4 bases, with 13 bases separating them. Germline V lookup: CDR1 MGHDK, CDR2 SYGVNS.

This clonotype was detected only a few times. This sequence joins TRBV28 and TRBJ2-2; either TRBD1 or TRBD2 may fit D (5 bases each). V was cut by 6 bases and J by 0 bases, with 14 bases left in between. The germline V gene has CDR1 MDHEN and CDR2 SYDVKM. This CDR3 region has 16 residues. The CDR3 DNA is TGTGCCAGCAGGGGGGACGGTAGAGCGAACACCGGGGAGCTGTTTTTT. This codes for CASRGDGRANTGELFF.

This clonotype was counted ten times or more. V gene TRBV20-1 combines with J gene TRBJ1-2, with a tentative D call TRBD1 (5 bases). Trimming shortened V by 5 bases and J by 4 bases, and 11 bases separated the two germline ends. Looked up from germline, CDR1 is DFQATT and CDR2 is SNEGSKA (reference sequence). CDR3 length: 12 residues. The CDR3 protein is CSAWGGFYGYTF. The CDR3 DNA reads TGCAGTGCTTGGGGGGGATTCTATGGCTACACCTTC.

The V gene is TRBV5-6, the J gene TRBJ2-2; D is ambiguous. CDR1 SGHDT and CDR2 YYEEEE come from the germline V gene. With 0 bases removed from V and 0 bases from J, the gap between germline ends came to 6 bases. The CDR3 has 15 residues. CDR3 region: CASSLDISNTGELFF. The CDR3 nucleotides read TGTGCCAGCAGCTTGGACATCTCGAACACCGGGGAGCTGTTTTTT. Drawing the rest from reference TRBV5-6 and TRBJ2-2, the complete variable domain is DAGVTQSPTHLIKTRGQQVTLRCSPKSGHDTVSWYQQALGQGPQFIFQYYEEEERQRGNFPDRFSGHQFPNYSSELNVNALLLGDSALYLCASSLDISNTGELFFGEGSRLTVL.

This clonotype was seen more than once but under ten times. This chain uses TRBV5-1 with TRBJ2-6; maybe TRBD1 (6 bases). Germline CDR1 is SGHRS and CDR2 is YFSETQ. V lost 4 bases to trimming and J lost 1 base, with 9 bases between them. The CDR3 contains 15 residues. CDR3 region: CASSTDRSGANVLTF. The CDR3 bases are TGCGCCAGCAGCACGGACAGATCTGGGGCCAACGTCCTGACTTTC.

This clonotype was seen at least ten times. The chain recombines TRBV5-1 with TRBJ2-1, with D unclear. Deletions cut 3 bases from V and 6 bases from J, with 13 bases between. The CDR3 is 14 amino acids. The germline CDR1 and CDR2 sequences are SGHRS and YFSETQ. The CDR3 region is CASSSAALLNEQFF. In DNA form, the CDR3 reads TGCGCCAGCAGCTCGGCCGCGCTCCTCAATGAGCAGTTCTTC.

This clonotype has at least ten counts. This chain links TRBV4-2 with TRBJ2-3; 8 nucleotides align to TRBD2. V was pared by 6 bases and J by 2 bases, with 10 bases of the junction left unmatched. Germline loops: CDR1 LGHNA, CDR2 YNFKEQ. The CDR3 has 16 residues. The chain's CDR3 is CASSSADGRATDTQYF. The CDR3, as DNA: TGTGCCAGCAGTTCGGCCGACGGGAGGGCCACAGATACGCAGTATTTT.

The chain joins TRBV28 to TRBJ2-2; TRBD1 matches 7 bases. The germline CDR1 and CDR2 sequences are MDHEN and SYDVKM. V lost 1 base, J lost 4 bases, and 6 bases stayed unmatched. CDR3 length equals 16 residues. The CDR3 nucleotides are TGTGCCAGCAGTTTATCGCCAGGGGGTAGCACCGGGGAGCTGTTTTTT. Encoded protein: CASSLSPGGSTGELFF.

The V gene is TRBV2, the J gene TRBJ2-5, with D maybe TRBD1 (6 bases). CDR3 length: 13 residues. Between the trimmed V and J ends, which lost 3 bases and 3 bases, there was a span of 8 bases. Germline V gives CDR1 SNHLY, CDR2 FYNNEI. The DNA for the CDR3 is TGTGCCAGCAGTGACAGGACAGAAGAGACCCAGTACTTC. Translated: CASSDRTEETQYF.

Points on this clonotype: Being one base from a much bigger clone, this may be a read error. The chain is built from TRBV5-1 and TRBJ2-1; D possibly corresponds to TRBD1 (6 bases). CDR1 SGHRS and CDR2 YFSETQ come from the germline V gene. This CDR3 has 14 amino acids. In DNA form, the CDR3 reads TGCGCCAGCAGCCCTACAGGGCCCTACAATGAGCGGTTCTTC. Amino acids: CASSPTGPYNERFF. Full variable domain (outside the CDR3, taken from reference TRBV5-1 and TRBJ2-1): KAGVTQTPRYLIKTRGQQVTLSCSPISGHRSVSWYQQTPGQGLQFLFEYFSETQRNKGNFPGRFSGRQFSNSRSEMNVSTLELGDSALYLCASSPTGPYNERFFGPGTRLTVL.

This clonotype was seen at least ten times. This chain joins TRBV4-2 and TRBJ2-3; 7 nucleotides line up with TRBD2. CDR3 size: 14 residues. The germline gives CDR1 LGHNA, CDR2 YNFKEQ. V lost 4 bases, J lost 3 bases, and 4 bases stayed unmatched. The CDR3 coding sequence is TGTGCCAGCAGCCTCACACTAGCGACAGATACGCAGTATTTT. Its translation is CASSLTLATDTQYF.

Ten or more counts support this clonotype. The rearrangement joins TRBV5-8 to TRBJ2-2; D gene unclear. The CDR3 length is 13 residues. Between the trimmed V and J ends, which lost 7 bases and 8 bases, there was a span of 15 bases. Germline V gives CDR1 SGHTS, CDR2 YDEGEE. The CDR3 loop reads CASWSLAVGELFF. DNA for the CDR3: TGTGCCAGCTGGTCCCTGGCGGTAGGGGAGCTGTTTTTT. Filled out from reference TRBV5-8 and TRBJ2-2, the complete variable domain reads EAGVTQSPTHLIKTRGQQATLRCSPISGHTSVYWYQQALGLGLQFLLWYDEGEERNRGNFPPRFSGRQFPNYSSELNVNALELEDSALYLCASWSLAVGELFFGEGSRLTVL.

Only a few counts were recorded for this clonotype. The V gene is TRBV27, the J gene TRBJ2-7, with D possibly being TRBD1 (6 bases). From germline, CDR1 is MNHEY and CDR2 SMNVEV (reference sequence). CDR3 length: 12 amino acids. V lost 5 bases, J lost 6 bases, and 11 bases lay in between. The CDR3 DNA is TGTGCCAGCAGTACCCCGACAGGCGAGCAGTACTTC. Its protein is CASSTPTGEQYF.